One and the same sample provided the 8 T cell receptor beta chains below, sequenced in a study of neurological immune-mediated disorders. One entry per CDR3 protein results from TCRdb running MiXCR on the 5' RACE reads. The data hold 50,000 to 75,000 distinct CDR3 sequences, with 12% observed a single time. Material: PBMCs. These receptors all stem from a woman between 55 and 75 years old with HTLV-1-associated myelopathy (HAM/TSP).

This clonotype was counted ten times or more. The chain carries TRBV5-1 and TRBJ1-1; 9 bases are a match to TRBD1. The CDR3 totals 15 residues. Germline V gene lookup returns CDR1 SGHRS and CDR2 YFSETQ. Trimming removed 4 bases from V and 4 bases from J; junction bases left unmatched: 8. CDR3 nucleotides: TGCGCCAGCAGCGCACTCACAGGGGGCCTCACTGAAGCTTTCTTT. Amino acid sequence: CASSALTGGLTEAFF.

This clonotype was seen repeatedly, ten times or more. The chain employs TRBV10-3 and TRBJ1-1, with no clear D. The CDR3 covers 13 residues. The germline V gene has CDR1 ENHRY and CDR2 SYGVKD. V lost 3 bases, J lost 5 bases, and 10 bases lay in between. In DNA, the CDR3 is TGTGCCATCAGTGATAACCTTAAGACTGAAGCTTTCTTT. It specifies CAISDNLKTEAFF.

This clonotype was found many times. The chain carries TRBV4-1 and TRBJ1-4; D not resolved. The CDR3 extends over 16 amino acids. V was cut by 3 bases and J by 0 bases, with 11 bases left in between. The germline V gene encodes CDR1 MGHRA and CDR2 YSYEKL. CDR3 nucleotides: TGCGCCAGCAGCCAGCGGGCTACAACAACTAATGAAAAACTGTTTTTT. Its translation is CASSQRATTTNEKLFF.

This clonotype was seen many times. The V and J genes are TRBV20-1 and TRBJ1-5; D uncertain. CDR3 length: 15 residues. The ends were cut back, 0 bases at V and 2 bases at J, with 11 bases in the middle. CDR1 and CDR2 from the germline V gene are DFQATT and SNEGSKA (reference sequence). The CDR3 loop is CSAREIKTGNQPQHF. In nucleotides, the CDR3 is TGCAGTGCTAGAGAAATCAAAACAGGCAATCAGCCCCAGCATTTT.

Many counts were recorded for this clonotype. This chain connects TRBV29-1 to TRBJ2-2, with D unclear. Germline V gives CDR1 SQVTM, CDR2 ANQGSEA. V was cut by 4 bases and J by 8 bases, with 11 bases left in between. This CDR3 has 12 amino acids. The chain's CDR3 is CSVVTLGGELFF. The CDR3 coding sequence is TGCAGCGTTGTAACCCTTGGAGGGGAGCTGTTTTTT.

A note on this clonotype: The junction does not match germline at one end; this may be a read error. The chain combines TRBV6-5 with TRBJ1-2; D remains ambiguous. This CDR3 spans 15 amino acids. The germline V gene encodes CDR1 MNHEY and CDR2 SVGAGI. CDR3 nucleotides: TGTTCCAGCAGTTACTCATGGGAGACTAACTATGGCTACACCTTC. It translates to CSSSYSWETNYGYTF.

This clonotype has at least ten counts. The V gene is TRBV6-5, the J gene TRBJ2-1; D might be TRBD2 (5 bases). CDR1 MNHEY and CDR2 SVGAGI come from the germline V gene. Trimming left V 6 bases short and J 7 bases short, with 16 bases between. This CDR3 has 14 residues. The CDR3 sequence: CASSFKRSGNEQFF. The DNA for the CDR3 is TGTGCCAGCAGCTTTAAGCGGAGCGGTAATGAGCAGTTCTTC.

In its sample, this clonotype was seen many times. The chain recombines TRBV5-1 with TRBJ1-1; no definite D call. Trimming cost V 1 base and J 2 bases, with 6 bases left between them. CDR3 length: 13 residues. Per the germline V gene, CDR1 is SGHRS and CDR2 is YFSETQ. In DNA form, the CDR3 reads TGCGCCAGCAGCTTGACCTCAAACACTGAAGCTTTCTTT. It yields the protein CASSLTSNTEAFF.